The following is a T cell receptor (beta chain) sequence with its context. The antigen remains undetermined. Participating donors were healthy, HIV-negative adults free of recent acute infections or vaccinations. TCRdb keeps only in-frame clones here, not all; method: immunoSEQ multiplex PCR. The sample consists of 2 million to 2.5 million clones, approximately 95% of them appearing once. The data are from a study of shared clonotypes between healthy human individuals. Notes on the study in general: Only blood was sampled; tissue repertoires likely differ.

The junction had 5 bases not matched to a gene; V was cut back by 4 bases and J by 5 bases. Germline-derived CDR1 and CDR2 are LNHNV and YYDKDF (reference sequence). The CDR3 length is 14 residues. This chain links TRBV15 with TRBJ2-5, with 9 bases aligning to TRBD1. The TCR sequence derives from a man younger than 35 in good health. Some clones in this sample may be carry-over from other donors' samples. Sequenced input: naive CD4+ T cells from PBMCs. Sample subset: CD45RA+ positively selected. The CDR3 nucleotides read TGTGCCACCAGCATCGGAGACAGGGGGGAGACCCAGTACTTC. It translates to CATSIGDRGETQYF.